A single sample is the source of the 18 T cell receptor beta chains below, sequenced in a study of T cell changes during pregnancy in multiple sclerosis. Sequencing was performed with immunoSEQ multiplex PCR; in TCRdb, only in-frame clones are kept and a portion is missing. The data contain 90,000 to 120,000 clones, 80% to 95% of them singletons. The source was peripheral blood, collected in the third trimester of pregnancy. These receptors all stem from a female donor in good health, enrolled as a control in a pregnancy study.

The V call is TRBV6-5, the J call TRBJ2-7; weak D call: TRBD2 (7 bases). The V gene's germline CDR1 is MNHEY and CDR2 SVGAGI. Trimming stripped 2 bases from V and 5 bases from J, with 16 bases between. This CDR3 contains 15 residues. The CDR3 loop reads CASSYGGAAGNEQYF. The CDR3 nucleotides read TGTGCCAGCAGTTACGGGGGGGCGGCGGGGAACGAGCAGTACTTC.

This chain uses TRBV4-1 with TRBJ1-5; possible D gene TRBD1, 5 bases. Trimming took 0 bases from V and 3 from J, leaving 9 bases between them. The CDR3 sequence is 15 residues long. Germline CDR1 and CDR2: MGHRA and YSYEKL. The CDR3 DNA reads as TGCGCCAGCAGCCAAGACAAGGGGTCCAATCAGCCCCAGCATTTT. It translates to CASSQDKGSNQPQHF.

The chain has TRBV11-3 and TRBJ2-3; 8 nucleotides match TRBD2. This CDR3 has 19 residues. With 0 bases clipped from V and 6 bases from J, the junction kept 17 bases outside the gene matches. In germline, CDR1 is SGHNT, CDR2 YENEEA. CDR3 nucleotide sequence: TGTGCCAGCAGCTTAGATCTGGGTGGAAGCGGGGGTATAACGGATACGCAGTATTTT. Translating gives CASSLDLGGSGGITDTQYF.

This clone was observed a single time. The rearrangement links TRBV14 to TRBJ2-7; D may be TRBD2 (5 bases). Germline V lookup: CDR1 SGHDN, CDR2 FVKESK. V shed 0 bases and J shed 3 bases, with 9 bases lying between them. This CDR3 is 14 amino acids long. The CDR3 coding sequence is TGTGCCAGCAGCCAAGAGGTGAGGGACTACGAGCAGTACTTC. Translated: CASSQEVRDYEQYF.

The chain's CDR3 is CASSLWTSGGTGELFF. The CDR3 coding sequence is TGTGCCAGCAGCCTCTGGACTAGCGGGGGCACCGGGGAGCTGTTTTTT. The V and J genes are TRBV14 and TRBJ2-2; 13 nucleotides agree with TRBD2. The CDR3 totals 16 residues. V lost 4 bases to trimming and J lost 4 bases; unmatched junction nucleotides: 3. Germline loops: CDR1 SGHDN, CDR2 FVKESK.

The chain's CDR3 is CASSEAPAAFF. CDR3 nucleotides: TGTGCCAGCAGTGAGGCACCAGCGGCTTTCTTT. The chain combines TRBV6-1 with TRBJ1-1; D not certain. CDR3 size: 11 residues. The germline V gene has CDR1 MNHNS and CDR2 SASEGT. Trimming left V 3 bases short and J 11 bases short, with 10 bases between.

In nucleotides, the CDR3 is TGTGCCCTTCGCCCACAGGGATCTGGAAACACCATATATTTT. This gives the protein CALRPQGSGNTIYF. The chain has TRBV2 and TRBJ1-3; the D gene is possibly TRBD1 (6 bases). V lost 11 bases and J 1 base, leaving 15 bases between the germline ends. The CDR3 has 14 residues. Germline assignment: CDR1 SNHLY and CDR2 FYNNEI.

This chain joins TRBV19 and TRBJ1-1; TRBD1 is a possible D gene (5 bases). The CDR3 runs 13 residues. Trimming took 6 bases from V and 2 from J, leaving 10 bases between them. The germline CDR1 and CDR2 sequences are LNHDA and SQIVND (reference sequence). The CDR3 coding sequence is TGTGCCAGTAGCCCTAGGGGAAACACTGAAGCTTTCTTT. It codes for CASSPRGNTEAFF.

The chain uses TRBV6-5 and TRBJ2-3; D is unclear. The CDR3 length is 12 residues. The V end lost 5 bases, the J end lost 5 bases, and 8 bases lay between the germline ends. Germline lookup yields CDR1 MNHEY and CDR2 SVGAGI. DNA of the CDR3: TGTGCCAGCAGTAACTTGCGAGATACGCAGTATTTT. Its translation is CASSNLRDTQYF.

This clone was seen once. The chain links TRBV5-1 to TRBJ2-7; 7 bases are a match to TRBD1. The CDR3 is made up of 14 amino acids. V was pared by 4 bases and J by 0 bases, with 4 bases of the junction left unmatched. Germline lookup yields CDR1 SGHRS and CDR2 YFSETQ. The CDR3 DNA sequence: TGCGCCAGCAGCGCAGGGACAGCCTCCTACGAGCAGTACTTC. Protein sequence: CASSAGTASYEQYF.

For the CDR3, the DNA is TGTGCCAGCAGCTTACAGGGTGGAGCTAACTATGGCTACACCTTC. Its translation is CASSLQGGANYGYTF. The chain uses TRBV7-2 and TRBJ1-2; D perhaps matches TRBD1 (5 bases). The germline V gene encodes CDR1 SGHTA and CDR2 FQGNSA. V shed 2 bases and J shed 0 bases, with 10 bases lying between them. The CDR3 is 15 amino acids.

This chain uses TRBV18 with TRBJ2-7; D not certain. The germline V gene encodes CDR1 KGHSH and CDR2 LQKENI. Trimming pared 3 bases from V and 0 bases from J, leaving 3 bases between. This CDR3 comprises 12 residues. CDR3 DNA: TGTGCCAGCTCACCCCTCTCCTACGAGCAGTACTTC. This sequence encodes CASSPLSYEQYF.

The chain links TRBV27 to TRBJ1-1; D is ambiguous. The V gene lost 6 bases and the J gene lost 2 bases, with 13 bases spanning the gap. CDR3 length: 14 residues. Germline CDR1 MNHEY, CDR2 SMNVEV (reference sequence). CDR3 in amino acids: CASSQLAENTEAFF. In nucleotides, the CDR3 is TGTGCCAGCAGCCAATTAGCGGAAAACACTGAAGCTTTCTTT.

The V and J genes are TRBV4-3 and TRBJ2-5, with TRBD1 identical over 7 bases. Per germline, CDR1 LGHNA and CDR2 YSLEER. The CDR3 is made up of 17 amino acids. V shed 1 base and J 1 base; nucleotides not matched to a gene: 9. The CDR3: CASSQGEGAKGQETQYF. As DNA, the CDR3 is TGCGCCAGCAGCCAAGGTGAGGGGGCCAAAGGCCAAGAGACCCAGTACTTC.

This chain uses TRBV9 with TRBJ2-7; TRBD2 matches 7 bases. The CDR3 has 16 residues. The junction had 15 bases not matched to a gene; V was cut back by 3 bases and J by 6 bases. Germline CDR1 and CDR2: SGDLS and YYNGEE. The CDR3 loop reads CASSAAGTTIGAEQYF. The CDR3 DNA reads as TGTGCCAGCAGCGCAGCAGGGACTACCATCGGAGCCGAGCAGTACTTC.

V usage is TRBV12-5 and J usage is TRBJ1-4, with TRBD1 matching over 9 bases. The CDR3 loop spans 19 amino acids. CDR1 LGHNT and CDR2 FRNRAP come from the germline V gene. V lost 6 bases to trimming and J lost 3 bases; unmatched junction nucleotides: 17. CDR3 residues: CASGSPWDREVIANEKLFF. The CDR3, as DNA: TGTGCTAGTGGATCCCCCTGGGACAGGGAGGTTATAGCTAATGAAAAACTGTTTTTT.

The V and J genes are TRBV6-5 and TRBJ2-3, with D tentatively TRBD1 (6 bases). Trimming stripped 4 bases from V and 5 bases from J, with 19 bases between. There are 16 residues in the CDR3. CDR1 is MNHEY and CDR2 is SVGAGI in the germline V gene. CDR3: CASSSYLDSREDTQYF. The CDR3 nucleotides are TGTGCCAGCAGTTCTTATTTGGACAGTAGAGAAGATACGCAGTATTTT.

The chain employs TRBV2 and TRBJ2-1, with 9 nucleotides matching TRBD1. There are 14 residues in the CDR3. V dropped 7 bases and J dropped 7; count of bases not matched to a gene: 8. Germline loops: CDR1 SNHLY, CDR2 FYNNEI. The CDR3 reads CASKTGGGRNEQFF. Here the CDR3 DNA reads TGTGCCAGCAAAACAGGGGGCGGTAGAAATGAGCAGTTCTTC.